The present T cell receptor (gamma chain) was sequenced within a study of gamma delta lymphoproliferative disorders and STAT genes (dated by TCRdb to between 2018 and 2020). Describing the broader study: The LymphoTrack Dx TCRG Assay was used to prepare gamma-chain libraries from at least 50 ng of genomic DNA. Because no corresponding Invivoscribe delta assay was available, delta-chain libraries were prepared according to the EuroClonality-NGS working group standard operating procedure. The study profiled TCR gamma and delta CDR3 repertoires by deep sequencing in Tgammadelta lymphoproliferative disease patients and healthy controls, within a larger immunophenotypic and STAT-mutation study. To confirm results, a couple of gamma-chain samples and every delta-chain sample were sequenced twice.

TCR sequencing was performed on genomic DNA from peripheral blood mononuclear cells isolated from patients and controls. The control group, matched to the patients for age and sex, consisted of around 23 healthy adult blood donors (12 males and roughly eleven females) with a median age of roughly 60 years. This clone is judged medium-sized (0.01 to 0.1%). Its cognate antigen has yet to be identified. Base qualities are not recorded, but no much larger clone differs from it by a single base. Both library methods used multiplex PCR with primers targeting conserved V and J regions of the TCR genes. Amplicons were purified, pooled and sequenced on an Illumina MiSeq platform. Per the authors' processing: V(D)J alignment, clonotype assembly and translation were handled by MiXCR, while functionality assessment and CDR3 repertoire analyses were done with VDJtools. CDR3 was defined per IMGT, and analyses were restricted to productive sequences using functional genes, excluding ORF genes and pseudogenes. Identical amino acid CDR3s of major clonotypes (frequency >=5%) were searched for across all patients and controls using a custom Python script. A one-sided non-parametric Wilcoxon test was used to compare clonotype frequencies in patients versus controls. After TCRdb called clones again from the public reads with CATT, rows with identical DNA were merged. TCRdb's processing, not the authors' own work, is the source of the V and J calls. In all, the sample holds about 4,100 gamma-chain clones, and more than 6.5% of those were seen once. The ten largest clones represent 30% to 35% of the sample.

The CDR3 measures 11 amino acids from cysteine to phenylalanine. This entry keeps only the CDR3 DNA: 33 bases, framed from base 1. Per the germline V gene, VENAVY is the CDR1 and YDSYNSRV is the CDR2. V is pruned by 1 base and J by 9 bases, leaving 3 bases of the junction without a gene match. Broader findings and caveats from the paper: Leukemic cells were skewed toward terminal effectors, whereas control T cells likely spanned varied maturation stages, a difference potentially limiting comparisons between patients and controls. When whole repertoires were clustered, gamma repertoires from patients grouped apart from those of healthy controls, but delta repertoires did not separate between the groups. Almost every major gamma and delta clonotype in patients was public, meaning shared with at least one healthy donor, and only two gamma clonotypes were private to disease. The authors noted that NGS specificity may be reduced at low frequencies, so the public or private nature of leukemic clones needs confirmation.

The sequenced material came from blood. The origin of this receptor is a human donor in good health. The chain is made from TRGV8 and TRGJ1 or TRGJ2. The J gene, not given by TCRdb, was assigned here from a germline match of the nucleotide sequence. The CDR3 protein: CATWDSLKKLF. The nucleotide sequence reads as follows: TGTGCCACCTGGGATAGCCTTAAGAAACTCTTT.